This passage covers 30 T cell receptor beta chains from one sample sequenced in a study of cytomegalovirus exposure and HLA in healthy donors. Measured with immunoSEQ multiplex PCR; TCRdb has only the in-frame clones, and not every one. The table records approximately 230,000 clones, about 90% of them present only once. Sample: PBMCs. The receptors derive from a man aged 18 to 29 in good health and CMV-seropositive.

This clone was seen ten or more times. V and J are TRBV28 and TRBJ1-1; D is perhaps TRBD1 (6 bases). Germline lookup yields CDR1 MDHEN and CDR2 SYDVKM. Trimming pared 3 bases from V and 1 base from J, leaving 6 bases between. This CDR3 contains 13 residues. The CDR3 sequence: CASSLTGNTEAFF. The CDR3 DNA sequence: TGTGCCAGCAGTTTGACAGGGAACACTGAAGCTTTCTTT.

This chain joins TRBV27 and TRBJ2-7; perhaps TRBD1 as D (6 bases). The CDR3 is 13 amino acids. Per germline, CDR1 MNHEY and CDR2 SMNVEV (reference sequence). The V gene lost 6 bases and the J gene lost 6 bases, with 15 bases spanning the gap. CDR3 bases: TGTGCCAGCAGCTTTAGCCCCAGGGGCGAGCAGTACTTC. Translating it yields CASSFSPRGEQYF.

V and J are TRBV13 and TRBJ2-7; 9 bases agree with TRBD1. Trimming removed 4 bases from V and 6 bases from J; junction bases left unmatched: 7. Germline assignment: CDR1 PRHDT and CDR2 FYEKMQ (reference sequence). The CDR3 has 14 amino acids. In DNA form, the CDR3 reads TGTGCCAGCAGCTCGGGGACAGGGCTAAGCGAGCAGTACTTC. Its translation is CASSSGTGLSEQYF.

The table lists this clone with a count of one. This chain's CDR3 is CASSLSSTGQGENYGYTF. Written as DNA, the CDR3 is TGTGCCAGCAGCTTATCCTCTACTGGACAGGGGGAGAACTATGGCTACACCTTC. This chain uses TRBV7-9 with TRBJ1-2; 10 bases align to TRBD1. Germline V CDR1 and CDR2: SEHNR, FQNEAQ (reference sequence). This CDR3 contains 18 residues. Losses at the gene ends were 2 bases for V and 2 bases for J; bases not matched to a gene: 11. The full variable domain, rest sourced from reference TRBV7-9 and TRBJ1-2, is DTGVSQNPRHKITKRGQNVTFRCDPISEHNRLYWYRQTLGQGPEFLTYFQNEAQLEKSRLLSDRFSAERPKGSFSTLEIQRTEQGDSAMYLCASSLSSTGQGENYGYTFGSGTRLTVV.

The chain joins TRBV5-4 to TRBJ2-3, with no clear D. Germline V lookup: CDR1 SGHNT, CDR2 YYREEE (reference sequence). V was pared by 0 bases and J by 4 bases, with 6 bases between. The CDR3 extends over 13 amino acids. CDR3 amino acids: CASSLETSDTQYF. The CDR3 nucleotides are TGTGCCAGCAGCTTGGAGACCTCAGATACGCAGTATTTT.

This clone was picked up one time. The chain couples TRBV6-5 to TRBJ2-1; 10 nucleotides agree with TRBD1. Germline V lookup: CDR1 MNHEY, CDR2 SVGAGI. The V gene end was trimmed by 2 bases and the J gene end by 10 bases; junction bases not matched to a gene: 11. The CDR3 is 16 residues long. CDR3 nucleotide sequence: TGTGCCAGCAGTTACAACGGTCGGGGGACAGGGGAAGAGCAGTTCTTC. It translates to CASSYNGRGTGEEQFF.

This clone is medium-sized in the sample. The chain carries TRBV11-2 and TRBJ1-3; D gene ambiguous. Trimming pared 4 bases from V and 2 bases from J, leaving 18 bases between. The CDR3 sequence is 17 residues long. The germline gives CDR1 SGHAT, CDR2 FQNNGV. The CDR3 sequence: CASSSIMSGMTGNTIYF. In nucleotides, the CDR3 is TGTGCCAGCAGCTCAATCATGTCAGGAATGACTGGAAACACCATATATTTT.

The chain couples TRBV5-1 to TRBJ2-5, with TRBD1 identical over 10 bases. CDR3 length: 16 residues. In germline, CDR1 is SGHRS, CDR2 YFSETQ. V gave up 0 bases and J gave up 4 bases; unmatched junction bases: 6. The CDR3 coding sequence is TGCGCCAGCAGCTTGGCCGGACAGGGGGACGGAGAGACCCAGTACTTC. This gives the protein CASSLAGQGDGETQYF.

In its sample, this clone is medium-sized. The rearrangement links TRBV6-5 to TRBJ1-2; D gene unclear. Germline lookup yields CDR1 MNHEY and CDR2 SVGAGI. Trimming took off 2 bases at V and 8 bases at J, with 15 bases between the two ends. The CDR3 is 14 amino acids. CDR3 sequence reads: CASSYGLPSGGYTF. The CDR3 DNA reads as TGTGCCAGCAGTTACGGTCTTCCCAGTGGGGGCTACACCTTC.

This chain links TRBV7-7 with TRBJ2-7; D is perhaps TRBD1 (7 bases). This CDR3 contains 15 residues. Germline V lookup: CDR1 SSHAT, CDR2 FNYEAQ (reference sequence). Trimming pared 6 bases from V and 5 bases from J, leaving 20 bases between. The CDR3 nucleotides are TGTGCCAGCAGTACAGGGGAGGTGGGTCCACACGAGCAGTACTTC. It yields the protein CASSTGEVGPHEQYF.

V is TRBV5-4 and J is TRBJ2-7; 7 bases map to TRBD1. The CDR3 extends over 15 amino acids. Germline lookup yields CDR1 SGHNT and CDR2 YYREEE (reference sequence). The V gene end was trimmed by 4 bases and the J gene end by 2 bases; junction bases not matched to a gene: 9. The CDR3 spells CASSPGTDPTYEQYF. As DNA, the CDR3 is TGTGCCAGCAGCCCGGGGACAGACCCCACCTACGAGCAGTACTTC.

The J gene is TRBJ2-2, the V gene TRBV10-2; 9 bases match TRBD1. The J segment lost 2 bases and the V segment lost 9 bases, leaving 4 bases of the junction unmatched. Germline CDR1 WSHSY, CDR2 SAAADI. The CDR3 has 14 residues. This chain's CDR3 is CASEGQGNTGELFF. CDR3 nucleotide sequence: TGCGCCAGTGAGGGACAGGGCAACACCGGGGAGCTGTTTTTT.

The J gene is TRBJ2-7, the V gene TRBV11-1, with D maybe TRBD2 (6 bases). V dropped 3 bases and J dropped 2 bases, with 8 bases sitting between them. Per germline, CDR1 SGHAT and CDR2 FQDESV (reference sequence). This CDR3 region has 13 residues. In DNA form, the CDR3 reads TGTGCCAGCAGCTTTACGGGAGCCTACGAGCAGTACTTC. Protein product: CASSFTGAYEQYF.

The count of this clone is one. The V call is TRBV6-6, the J call TRBJ2-2; 8 bases map to TRBD1. The V and J ends lost 9 bases and 4 bases, in that order; junction bases with no gene match: 7. Per germline, CDR1 MNHNY and CDR2 SVGAGI (reference sequence). The CDR3 is 14 residues long. CDR3 bases: TGTGCCAGTTCAGGGGGCACTAGCACCGGGGAGCTGTTTTTT. It is translated as CASSGGTSTGELFF.

This clone was seen a handful of times. The chain carries TRBV27 and TRBJ1-2; D is ambiguous. V was clipped by 7 bases and J by 4 bases, with 19 bases between them. Germline V gene data show CDR1 as MNHEY and CDR2 as SMNVEV (reference sequence). The CDR3 consists of 15 residues. CDR3 DNA sequence: TGTGCCAGCACCATCCGAGTAGGCCAGCCCTATGGCTACACCTTC. Translation: CASTIRVGQPYGYTF.

Turning to this clone: At one end the junction does not follow the germline gene, possibly because of a read error. The chain is built from TRBV28 and TRBJ2-7, with D perhaps TRBD1 (6 bases). Germline-derived CDR1 and CDR2 are MDHEN and SYDVKM. This CDR3 is built from 13 residues. The CDR3 loop reads CGTRPGQSYEQYF. The CDR3 DNA reads as TGCGGCACGAGGCCAGGACAGAGTTACGAGCAGTACTTC.

V and J are TRBV27 and TRBJ2-1, with TRBD1 matching 7 bases. CDR1 is MNHEY, CDR2 SMNVEV, per germline (reference sequence). With 5 bases clipped from V and 2 bases from J, the junction kept 3 bases outside the gene matches. This CDR3 has 14 residues. The CDR3 sequence: CASSLTGPYNEQFF. The DNA of the CDR3 is TGTGCCAGCAGTCTGACAGGGCCCTACAATGAGCAGTTCTTC.

V is TRBV27 and J is TRBJ1-1; 9 nucleotides agree with TRBD1. This CDR3 has 16 residues. Trimming at V came to 0 bases and at J to 0 bases, leaving 2 bases not matched to a gene. Germline values: CDR1 MNHEY, CDR2 SMNVEV (reference sequence). As DNA, the CDR3 is TGTGCCAGCAGTTTATCAGGGACAGGGTTGAACACTGAAGCTTTCTTT. This encodes CASSLSGTGLNTEAFF.

V and J are TRBV7-8 and TRBJ2-3; the D gene is possibly TRBD2 (5 bases). Germline lookup yields CDR1 SGHVS and CDR2 FQNEAQ. This CDR3 has 14 amino acids. V dropped 2 bases and J dropped 2 bases, with 8 bases sitting between them. The chain's CDR3 is CASSLPGVTDTQYF. The CDR3 DNA is TGTGCCAGCAGCTTACCCGGGGTCACAGATACGCAGTATTTT.

The chain couples TRBV5-1 to TRBJ2-7; D not certain. V shed 0 bases and J shed 3 bases, with 7 bases lying between them. Looked up from germline, CDR1 is SGHRS and CDR2 is YFSETQ. The CDR3 is 13 residues long. DNA of the CDR3: TGCGCCAGCAGCTTGGACAGTTACTACGAGCAGTACTTC. It is translated as CASSLDSYYEQYF.

This rearrangement joins TRBV11-2 to TRBJ1-2; the D gene is possibly TRBD1 (5 bases). This CDR3 is built from 13 residues. Germline CDR1 is SGHAT and CDR2 is FQNNGV. Trimming stripped 6 bases from V and 4 bases from J, with 12 bases between. The DNA for the CDR3 is TGTGCCAGCAGTTCCGACAGAAGCTATGGCTACACCTTC. Amino acid sequence: CASSSDRSYGYTF.

Note on this clone: The same CDR3 can be traced to other DNA sequences in this sample. The V and J genes are TRBV6-5 and TRBJ2-1; 9 bases agree with TRBD2. V shed 6 bases, J shed 0 bases, and the junction held 3 bases outside the gene matches. This CDR3 region has 15 residues. In germline, CDR1 is MNHEY, CDR2 SVGAGI. The CDR3 loop is CASRNSGSSYNEQFF. DNA for the CDR3: TGTGCCAGCAGAAATAGCGGGAGCTCCTACAATGAGCAGTTCTTC.

This clone was observed a few times. The rearrangement joins TRBV19 to TRBJ2-4, with unresolved D. CDR1 and CDR2 from the germline V gene are LNHDA and SQIVND (reference sequence). The V gene lost 10 bases and the J gene lost 2 bases, with 15 bases spanning the gap. The CDR3 has 14 amino acids. The DNA of the CDR3 is TGTGCCACCTCCCCAGGCCTCACCAAAAACATTCAGTACTTC. Protein product: CATSPGLTKNIQYF.

V is TRBV29-1 and J is TRBJ1-5; 7 bases are a match to TRBD1. This CDR3 spans 13 amino acids. Germline V lookup: CDR1 SQVTM, CDR2 ANQGSEA. The V segment lost 4 bases and the J segment 1 base; nucleotides outside the gene matches: 1. The CDR3 bases are TGCAGCGTTGGGGACAGAAGCAATCAGCCCCAGCATTTT. Translation: CSVGDRSNQPQHF.

In this sample, this clone turned up a few times. The chain has TRBV6-5 and TRBJ2-7; 8 nucleotides match TRBD2. The CDR3 has 14 residues. Germline V lookup: CDR1 MNHEY, CDR2 SVGAGI. V was clipped by 6 bases and J by 6 bases; unmatched bases: 10. The CDR3 protein is CASRFSGVPGEQYF. For the CDR3, the DNA is TGTGCCAGCAGGTTTAGCGGGGTACCGGGCGAGCAGTACTTC.

A word on this clone: This CDR3 is also generated by other DNA sequences in the sample. The rearrangement links TRBV27 to TRBJ1-2, with D possibly matching TRBD1 (5 bases). Germline values: CDR1 MNHEY, CDR2 SMNVEV (reference sequence). This CDR3 is 14 amino acids long. Trimming removed 0 bases at V and 8 bases at J, with 13 bases between. The CDR3 region has the DNA TGTGCCAGCAGTTTATCCTTAGGGGTTGGGGGCTACACCTTC. Translating it yields CASSLSLGVGGYTF.

The chain couples TRBV18 to TRBJ2-6; possible D gene TRBD2, 6 bases. Germline V gene data show CDR1 as KGHSH and CDR2 as LQKENI. CDR3 length equals 16 residues. The V gene lost 4 bases and the J gene lost 1 base, with 11 bases spanning the gap. The CDR3 nucleotides are TGTGCCAGCTCACTACTCCGGGAGTCTGGGGCCAACGTCCTGACTTTC. It yields the protein CASSLLRESGANVLTF.

The chain joins TRBV10-3 to TRBJ2-7, with D maybe TRBD2 (5 bases). The V gene's germline CDR1 is ENHRY and CDR2 SYGVKD. There are 14 residues in the CDR3. V was cut by 3 bases and J by 2 bases, with 11 bases left in between. The CDR3, as DNA: TGTGCCATCAGTGAAGAGGGTAGGGCCTACGAGCAGTACTTC. Its protein is CAISEEGRAYEQYF.

V is TRBV19 and J is TRBJ2-7; 10 nucleotides line up with TRBD1. V dropped 1 base and J dropped 4; count of bases not matched to a gene: 4. The CDR3 is 15 residues long. CDR1 is LNHDA, CDR2 SQIVND, per germline (reference sequence). CDR3 DNA sequence: TGTGCCAGTAGTATAGGGGGACAGGGGCAGTACGAGCAGTACTTC. It translates to CASSIGGQGQYEQYF.

J is TRBJ2-7 and V is TRBV15; 12 bases match TRBD2. Germline lookup yields CDR1 LNHNV and CDR2 YYDKDF (reference sequence). The CDR3 sequence is 16 residues long. Trimming cost V 4 bases and J 7 bases; bases outside gene matches: 11. In nucleotides, the CDR3 is TGTGCCACCAGCACGACCCTAGCGGGAGGGCCGTTAGAGCAGTACTTC. Translated, it gives CATSTTLAGGPLEQYF.